The sequence of this TCR beta chain was determined in a study of response to subunit inactivated influenza vaccine (dated by TCRdb to the late 2010s). Regarding the complete study: Deep quantitative profiling of the T cell receptor repertoire was used in the study to follow responses to a trivalent subunit inactivated influenza vaccine.

Details on this clonotype: Its cognate antigen has yet to be identified. Per-base quality was not reported, and no clone a single base away is much larger than it.

Library prep was done by RT-PCR. The reads were generated on an Illumina HiSeq 2500. TCRdb trimmed public reads at Q25 via fastp, called clones via MiXCR and kept in-frame beta chains. All rows with the same CDR3 protein become a single entry with the most common DNA and genes. The sample table lists about 800,000 distinct CDR3 sequences, around 20% of them with a count of one. Roughly 10% of the sample comes from the top ten. Per the germline V gene, ENHRY is the CDR1 and SYGVKD is the CDR2. The CDR3 sequence holds 15 residues, the cysteine and phenylalanine included. CDR3 DNA only is kept here, 45 bases in frame from base 1. The germline V and J ends show losses of 6 bases and 4 bases respectively, and no gene match explains 6 bases of the junction. On the study overall, not on this receptor specifically: The authors proposed that each seasonal influenza vaccination may bring in only a limited number of new T cells.

This sequence was found in a man aged 45-65 years who received an inactivated influenza vaccine. Donor details come from another sample of the same person, matched by shared clones. The rearranged chain carries TRBV10-3 and TRBJ2-2, with TRBD2 matching 9 junction bases. This material consisted of PBMCs from blood, taken roughly 5 days after vaccination. The CDR3 reads CAIRLTSGGTGELFF. The base sequence is TGTGCCATCAGGCTGACTAGCGGTGGCACCGGGGAGCTGTTTTTT.